The 12 T cell receptor beta chains below were found in one sample sequenced in a study of PD-L1 blockade in urothelial cancer. TCRdb keeps only in-frame clones here, not all; method: immunoSEQ multiplex PCR. This sample has 17,000 or so clones, with about 90% found just once. The sequences come from PBMCs, collected around atezolizumab (anti-PD-L1) treatment. The origin of the receptors is a man aged 45-65 years with urothelial cancer.

The chain employs TRBV2 and TRBJ2-5; D unclear. CDR1 and CDR2 from the germline V gene are SNHLY and FYNNEI. V shed 10 bases and J shed 4 bases, with 7 bases lying between them. This CDR3 has 10 residues. The CDR3 DNA is TGTGCCATCCAGCGAGAGACCCAGTACTTC. Residues: CAIQRETQYF.

This chain joins TRBV5-6 and TRBJ2-5; possible D gene TRBD1, 6 bases. CDR1 is SGHDT and CDR2 is YYEEEE in the germline V gene. The V and J ends lost 5 bases and 9 bases respectively, with 20 bases between them. This CDR3 spans 14 amino acids. CDR3 sequence (DNA): TGTGCCAGCAGTTGGAACTACAGGGATTTGGCCCAGTACTTC. This gives the protein CASSWNYRDLAQYF.

This chain links TRBV5-5 with TRBJ1-6; TRBD1 matches at 7 bases. Germline V gives CDR1 SGHKS, CDR2 YYEKEE (reference sequence). This CDR3 is built from 15 residues. V shed 6 bases and J 5 bases; nucleotides not matched to a gene: 8. In DNA, the CDR3 is TGTGCCAGCACTTCGGGGACAGCAGATAATTCACCCCTCCACTTT. Protein product: CASTSGTADNSPLHF.

V usage is TRBV6-1 and J usage is TRBJ1-2, with a weak D call TRBD1 (5 bases). V lost 4 bases to trimming and J lost 4 bases, with 16 bases between them. CDR3 length equals 15 residues. The germline V gene encodes CDR1 MNHNS and CDR2 SASEGT. The CDR3 nucleotides read TGTGCCAGCAGTGGGGCCCATGCGGGGGGCTATGGCTACACCTTC. This translates into CASSGAHAGGYGYTF.

The chain is built from TRBV27 and TRBJ2-1; 7 positions match TRBD1. The CDR3 extends over 12 amino acids. CDR1 and CDR2 from the germline V gene are MNHEY and SMNVEV (reference sequence). The trim removed 5 bases at V and 8 bases at J, leaving 3 bases unmatched. CDR3 amino acids: CASSATGYEQFF. The CDR3 DNA is TGTGCCAGCAGTGCGACAGGGTATGAGCAGTTCTTC.

The DNA of the CDR3 is TGTGCCAGCAGACTAACAGGGGCAACTAATGAAAAACTGTTTTTT. Translated, it gives CASRLTGATNEKLFF. The rearrangement uses TRBV6-1 and TRBJ1-4; TRBD1 agrees at 7 bases. Germline V CDR1 and CDR2: MNHNS, SASEGT. V shed 6 bases, J shed 0 bases, and the junction held 4 bases outside the gene matches. The CDR3 consists of 15 residues.

The chain has TRBV4-1 and TRBJ2-5; 7 nucleotides line up with TRBD2. Germline CDR1 and CDR2: MGHRA and YSYEKL. V was pared by 1 base and J by 1 base, with 6 bases of the junction left unmatched. CDR3 length equals 16 residues. The CDR3 nucleotides read TGCGCCAGCAGCCAAGGATACCTAGCGGTCCAAGAGACCCAGTACTTC. Translation: CASSQGYLAVQETQYF.

The chain links TRBV6-1 to TRBJ1-6, with a tentative D call TRBD1 (5 bases). Germline CDR1 is MNHNS and CDR2 is SASEGT. Between the trimmed V and J ends, which lost 7 bases and 8 bases, there was a span of 12 bases. The CDR3 consists of 13 residues. CDR3 coding DNA: TGTGCCAGCACCCGACAGACTGATTCACCCCTCCACTTT. Translation gives CASTRQTDSPLHF.

This chain uses TRBV7-2 with TRBJ2-1; 7 nucleotides align to TRBD2. CDR3 size: 16 residues. Germline V CDR1 and CDR2: SGHTA, FQGNSA. V was pared by 3 bases and J by 4 bases, with 9 bases of the junction left unmatched. The CDR3 sequence: CASSLLGAGRYNEQFF. CDR3 nucleotide sequence: TGTGCCAGCAGCTTGCTAGGAGCGGGACGTTACAATGAGCAGTTCTTC.

The V and J genes are TRBV14 and TRBJ1-1; perhaps TRBD1 as D (6 bases). Trimming took 3 bases from V and 1 from J, leaving 9 bases between them. In germline, CDR1 is SGHDN, CDR2 FVKESK. This CDR3 is built from 14 residues. The CDR3 loop is CASSQLQGNTEAFF. The CDR3 DNA follows: TGTGCCAGCAGCCAGTTACAGGGGAACACTGAAGCTTTCTTT.

The CDR3 region has the DNA TGCGCCAGCAGCCAAGATTTGGGGGGGTCTTCTTTTGAGCAGTTCTTC. It translates to CASSQDLGGSSFEQFF. V gene TRBV4-1 combines with J gene TRBJ2-1, with 7 bases lining up with TRBD2. This CDR3 spans 16 amino acids. V was pared by 0 bases and J by 9 bases, with 11 bases of the junction left unmatched. Germline V gene sequence: CDR1 MGHRA, CDR2 YSYEKL.

The rearrangement uses TRBV6-6 and TRBJ2-7, with 8 bases matching TRBD2. The length of the CDR3 is 14 residues. In germline, CDR1 is MNHNY, CDR2 SVGAGI (reference sequence). CDR3 sequence (DNA): TGTGGGATACGGGGGACGGGGGGGTCTTACGAGCAGTACTTC. This sequence encodes CGIRGTGGSYEQYF.